A single sample is the source of the 23 T cell receptor beta chains below, sequenced in a study of T cell repertoires in cytomegalovirus infection. Antigen specificity for these receptors is unknown. TCRdb re-derived calls from the reads in MiXCR, one entry per CDR3 protein. This sample carries some 800,000 distinct CDR3 sequences, about 29% of them seen once, and the ten largest clones take approximately 14%. The specimen was cultured CD8+ T cells from PBMCs, collected from culture after CMV antigen stimulation. Source of these receptors: a human donor in good health (CMV status not recorded). Some clones in this sample may be carry-over from other donors' samples.

This clonotype was seen ten or more times. The genes are TRBV6-1 and TRBJ2-1, with 7 bases identical to TRBD2. Trimming cost V 2 bases and J 8 bases; bases outside gene matches: 15. Germline loops: CDR1 MNHNS, CDR2 SASEGT. CDR3 length equals 17 residues. The CDR3: CASSERGGRGFYDEQFF. The CDR3 nucleotides read TGTGCCAGCAGTGAACGCGGGGGTCGCGGGTTTTACGATGAGCAGTTCTTC.

This chain uses TRBV6-8 with TRBJ2-1; perhaps TRBD1 as D (6 bases). CDR1 MNHGY and CDR2 SAAAGT come from the germline V gene. The CDR3 loop spans 13 amino acids. V lost 3 bases and J lost 6, with 9 bases in between. The CDR3 loop is CASSYYRANEQFF. The CDR3, as DNA: TGTGCCAGCAGTTATTACAGGGCCAATGAGCAGTTCTTC.

This rearrangement joins TRBV4-1 to TRBJ2-1; unclear D gene. V was shortened by 2 bases and J by 4 bases, with 12 bases between the two germline ends. The CDR3 has 15 residues. Germline CDR1 MGHRA, CDR2 YSYEKL. In DNA, the CDR3 is TGCGCCAGCAGCCAAATCTTCGGTCATTACAATGAGCAGTTCTTC. This sequence encodes CASSQIFGHYNEQFF.

This chain connects TRBV27 to TRBJ1-3, with D unresolved. Germline assignment: CDR1 MNHEY and CDR2 SMNVEV (reference sequence). The CDR3 contains 15 residues. V dropped 1 base and J dropped 7 bases, with 14 bases sitting between them. CDR3 nucleotide sequence: TGTGCCAGCAGTTTATGGCCGACAAGTGGGAACACCATATATTTT. Translated: CASSLWPTSGNTIYF.

This clonotype is a singleton in its sample. CDR3 in amino acids: CSAKDPQRGLEQYV. Written as DNA, the CDR3 is TGCAGTGCTAAAGACCCGCAGCGGGGGCTCGAGCAGTACGTC. V gene TRBV20-1 combines with J gene TRBJ2-7; 8 bases are shared with TRBD2. The CDR3 totals 14 residues. The germline V gene encodes CDR1 DFQATT and CDR2 SNEGSKA (reference sequence). With V trimmed by 4 bases and J by 6 bases, 11 bases remained unmatched.

This clonotype has only a few counts. The rearrangement joins TRBV23-1 to TRBJ2-3, with D possibly TRBD2 on 7 matching bases. TRBV23-1 is classed as an ORF, of uncertain function. V lost 4 bases and J 4 bases, leaving 18 bases between the germline ends. The CDR3 is 16 residues long. This chain's CDR3 is CASSPRFGGRADTQYF. In DNA, the CDR3 is TGCGCCAGCAGTCCCCGGTTCGGGGGGCGGGCAGATACGCAGTATTTT.

In this sample, this clonotype turned up many times. J is TRBJ2-3 and V is TRBV7-8, with TRBD2 matching over 11 bases. V lost 7 bases and J lost 4; bases outside the gene matches: 7. CDR1 is SGHVS and CDR2 is FQNEAQ in the germline V gene. CDR3 length equals 15 residues. The CDR3 is CASTLSGGAPDTQYF. The CDR3 nucleotides are TGTGCCAGCACCCTTAGCGGGGGGGCTCCAGATACGCAGTATTTT.

The chain links TRBV7-9 to TRBJ1-1; D call uncertain. The CDR3 has 12 residues. Germline assignment: CDR1 SEHNR and CDR2 FQNEAQ (reference sequence). The germline V and J ends were trimmed by 8 bases and 12 bases, with 19 bases remaining between them. CDR3 DNA sequence: TGTGCCAGCGTCGGGGTCCCCCGGGAGCCTTTCTTT. Its protein product is CASVGVPREPFF.

This clonotype was observed a handful of times. The chain has TRBV6-1 and TRBJ2-3; TRBD1 aligns across 8 bases. Germline CDR1 MNHNS, CDR2 SASEGT. The CDR3 contains 13 residues. The J segment lost 7 bases and the V segment lost 11 bases, leaving 11 bases of the junction unmatched. The chain's CDR3 is CAGQGAGQYTQYF. The CDR3 bases are TGTGCCGGCCAGGGGGCCGGTCAATATACGCAGTATTTT.

This chain joins TRBV5-1 and TRBJ2-7; the D gene could be TRBD1 or TRBD2 (5 bases each). CDR3 size: 14 residues. Per germline, CDR1 SGHRS and CDR2 YFSETQ. Deletions cut 0 bases from V and 3 bases from J, with 10 bases between. Here the CDR3 reads CASSLAEGFYEQYF. CDR3 bases: TGCGCCAGCAGCTTGGCCGAGGGGTTCTACGAGCAGTACTTC.

This chain connects TRBV2 to TRBJ1-1; 7 bases align to TRBD1. The trim removed 5 bases at V and 4 bases at J, leaving 10 bases unmatched. From germline, CDR1 is SNHLY and CDR2 FYNNEI. The CDR3 has 15 amino acids. The CDR3 bases are TGTGCCAGCAGTATCGACAGGGAGGGGAGCACTGAAGCTTTCTTT. As protein: CASSIDREGSTEAFF.

In this sample, this clonotype turned up many times. The chain recombines TRBV10-3 with TRBJ2-2, with 8 bases that match TRBD1. CDR1 ENHRY and CDR2 SYGVKD come from the germline V gene. The CDR3 length is 16 residues. The J segment lost 5 bases and the V segment lost 2 bases, leaving 7 bases of the junction unmatched. CDR3 in amino acids: CAISEVGQGGTGELFF. CDR3 DNA: TGTGCCATCAGTGAGGTCGGACAGGGCGGTACCGGGGAGCTGTTTTTT.

There are many counts of this clonotype. The chain carries TRBV7-2 and TRBJ2-2, with D unresolved. The CDR3 is 16 amino acids. The V gene lost 2 bases and the J gene lost 5 bases, with 15 bases spanning the gap. In germline, CDR1 is SGHTA, CDR2 FQGNSA. The CDR3 bases are TGTGCCAGCAGCTTACTTCTGGACGTGTTGACCGGGGAGCTGTTTTTT. This codes for CASSLLLDVLTGELFF.

The J gene is TRBJ1-2, the V gene TRBV2; D might be TRBD1 (6 bases). V lost 8 bases, J lost 6 bases, and 16 bases lay in between. Germline V lookup: CDR1 SNHLY, CDR2 FYNNEI. The CDR3 spans 13 residues. CDR3 bases: TGTGCCAGCCCCTCTGGCAGGGGAAATGGCTACACCTTC. Its protein product is CASPSGRGNGYTF.

The chain is built from TRBV7-9 and TRBJ2-1; D may be TRBD2 (5 bases). Trimming took off 5 bases at V and 8 bases at J, with 13 bases between the two ends. The CDR3 runs 13 residues. CDR1 SEHNR and CDR2 FQNEAQ come from the germline V gene (reference sequence). In nucleotides, the CDR3 is TGTGCCAGCAGCCGATTAGAGAGGGATGAGCAGTTCTTC. Amino acids: CASSRLERDEQFF.

This clonotype was seen a few times. This rearrangement joins TRBV10-3 to TRBJ1-5; a possible D gene is TRBD1 (5 bases). The germline gives CDR1 ENHRY, CDR2 SYGVKD. This CDR3 is built from 18 residues. The V and J ends lost 4 bases and 3 bases respectively, with 22 bases between them. As DNA, the CDR3 is TGTGCCATCAGTGGGGGACCGAGTTTTGATTTTACCAATCAGCCCCAGCATTTT. It specifies CAISGGPSFDFTNQPQHF.

The chain joins TRBV27 to TRBJ1-4; D is undetermined. Germline assignment: CDR1 MNHEY and CDR2 SMNVEV (reference sequence). V was shortened by 6 bases and J by 0 bases, with 17 bases between the two germline ends. The CDR3 is 17 residues long. The CDR3 DNA reads TGTGCCAGCAGACCCCTAGGGAGGTCCGCAACTAATGAAAAACTGTTTTTT. Amino acids: CASRPLGRSATNEKLFF.

To note about this clonotype: A read error may explain this, as a much larger clone is one base away. The missing conserved phenylalanine or tryptophan at the end of this CDR3 makes a read error likely. The CDR3 region has the DNA TGTGCCAGCAGTACGAACAGGGGAATCAACTATGGCTACACCATC. It translates to CASSTNRGINYGYTI. V is TRBV6-5 and J is TRBJ1-2; TRBD1 matches 7 bases. Germline V gene sequence: CDR1 MNHEY, CDR2 SVGAGI. With 5 bases clipped from V and 2 bases from J, the junction kept 8 bases outside the gene matches. This CDR3 has 15 amino acids.

With regard to this clonotype: Being one base from a much bigger clone, this may be a read error. V gene TRBV7-3 combines with J gene TRBJ1-5, with a possible D match to TRBD1 (5 bases). Germline values: CDR1 SGHTA, CDR2 FQGTGA. CDR3 length: 17 residues. The CDR3 is CASSLDSGGWGNHPQHF. CDR3 nucleotide sequence: TGTGCCAGCAGCTTAGACAGTGGGGGTTGGGGCAATCATCCCCAGCATTTT. Filled out from reference TRBV7-3 and TRBJ1-5, the complete variable domain reads GAGVSQTPSNKVTEKGKYVELRCDPISGHTALYWYRQSLGQGPEFLIYFQGTGAADDSGLPNDRFFAVRPEGSVSTLKIQRTERGDSAVYLCASSLDSGGWGNHPQHFGDGTRLSIL.

In its sample, this clonotype was seen a few times. V and J are TRBV12-3 or TRBV12-4 and TRBJ1-2; D might be TRBD1 (5 bases). With 4 bases removed from V and 2 bases from J, the gap between germline ends came to 11 bases. The CDR3 consists of 14 residues. CDR3 in DNA: TGTGCCAGCAGTTCGGGACGAGGAAACTATGGCTACACCTTC. This translates into CASSSGRGNYGYTF.

This clonotype appeared many times. V and J are TRBV6-1 and TRBJ2-1; D is unresolved. V was trimmed by 3 bases and J by 3 bases, leaving 12 bases between them. The CDR3 spans 15 residues. CDR1 is MNHNS and CDR2 is SASEGT in the germline V gene. The CDR3 loop reads CASSDEPQYYNEQFF. In DNA form, the CDR3 reads TGTGCCAGCAGTGATGAGCCCCAATACTACAATGAGCAGTTCTTC.

The gene calls are TRBV3-1 and TRBJ1-5; 8 bases map to TRBD1. CDR3 length equals 15 residues. Germline CDR1 is LGHDT and CDR2 is YNNKEL (reference sequence). J lost 3 bases, V lost 4 bases, and 5 bases had no gene match. The CDR3 nucleotides read TGTGCCAGCAGCCTCTCGGGACAGGCCAATCAGCCCCAGCATTTT. Residues: CASSLSGQANQPQHF. Complete variable domain (other parts from reference TRBV3-1 and TRBJ1-5): DTAVSQTPKYLVTQMGNDKSIKCEQNLGHDTMYWYKQDSKKFLKIMFSYNNKELIINETVPNRFSPKSPDKAHLNLHINSLELGDSAVYFCASSLSGQANQPQHFGDGTRLSIL.

The V and J genes are TRBV14 and TRBJ2-1; no clear D gene. V lost 0 bases to trimming and J lost 9 bases, with 18 bases between them. CDR1 is SGHDN, CDR2 FVKESK, per germline. The CDR3 contains 16 residues. The CDR3 DNA follows: TGTGCCAGCAGCCAAGATGGAGCCGCCTTCGGCGGTGAGCAGTTCTTC. It yields the protein CASSQDGAAFGGEQFF.